The entry below describes one TCR beta chain. The antigen remains unidentified. The CDR3 runs to 17 residues. Trimming pared 1 base from V and 2 bases from J, leaving 15 bases between. From germline, CDR1 is MNHNS and CDR2 SASEGT. These data originate in a study of T cell responses to AZD1222 COVID-19 vaccine. Profiling relied on immunoSEQ multiplex PCR, and the TCRdb table lists in-frame clones only, not all of them. The sample lists more than 150,000 clones; about nine tenths were seen once. Study conclusions and caveats: Donors were mostly white British, more females; clonal diversity possibly underestimated. Unmutated variant regions are reportedly targeted by nearly half of spike-specific TCRs. Samples come after the peak T cell response, not at day 14. Only 5 or 6 people who got AZD1222 tested seropositive at baseline.

This clonotype was obtained from an adult in good health. The source was peripheral blood, collected on day 0 of AZD1222 vaccination. The chain employs TRBV6-1 and TRBJ1-5; D is ambiguous. CDR3 sequence reads: CASSEGRRGWGNQPQHF. The CDR3 region has the DNA TGTGCCAGCAGTGAAGGTAGGCGGGGTTGGGGCAATCAGCCCCAGCATTTT.